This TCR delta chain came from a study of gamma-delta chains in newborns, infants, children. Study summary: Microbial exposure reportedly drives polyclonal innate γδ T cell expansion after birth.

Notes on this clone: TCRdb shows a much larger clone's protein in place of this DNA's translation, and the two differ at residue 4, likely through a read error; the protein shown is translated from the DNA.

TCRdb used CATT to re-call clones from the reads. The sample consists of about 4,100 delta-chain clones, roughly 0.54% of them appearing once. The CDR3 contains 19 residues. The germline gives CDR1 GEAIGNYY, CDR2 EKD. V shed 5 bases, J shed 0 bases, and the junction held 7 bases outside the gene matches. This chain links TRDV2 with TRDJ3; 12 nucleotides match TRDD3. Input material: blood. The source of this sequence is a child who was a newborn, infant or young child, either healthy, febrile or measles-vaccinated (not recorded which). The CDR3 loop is CACGNTGGYSSWDTRQMFF. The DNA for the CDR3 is TGTGCCTGTGGCAATACTGGGGGATACAGCTCCTGGGACACCCGACAGATGTTTTTC.